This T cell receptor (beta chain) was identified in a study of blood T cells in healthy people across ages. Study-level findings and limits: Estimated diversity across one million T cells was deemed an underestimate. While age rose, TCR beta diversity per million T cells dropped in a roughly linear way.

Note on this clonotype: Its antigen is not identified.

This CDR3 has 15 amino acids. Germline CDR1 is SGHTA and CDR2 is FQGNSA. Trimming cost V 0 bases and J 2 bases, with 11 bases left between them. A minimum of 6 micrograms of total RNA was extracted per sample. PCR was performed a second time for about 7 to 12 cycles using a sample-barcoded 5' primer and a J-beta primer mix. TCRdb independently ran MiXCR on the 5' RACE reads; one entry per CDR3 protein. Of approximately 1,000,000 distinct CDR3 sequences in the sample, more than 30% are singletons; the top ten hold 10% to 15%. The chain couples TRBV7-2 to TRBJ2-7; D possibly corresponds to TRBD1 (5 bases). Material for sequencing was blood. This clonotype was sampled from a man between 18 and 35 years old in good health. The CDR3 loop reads CASSLATGDPYEQYF. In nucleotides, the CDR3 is TGTGCCAGCAGCTTAGCCACAGGAGATCCCTACGAGCAGTACTTC.